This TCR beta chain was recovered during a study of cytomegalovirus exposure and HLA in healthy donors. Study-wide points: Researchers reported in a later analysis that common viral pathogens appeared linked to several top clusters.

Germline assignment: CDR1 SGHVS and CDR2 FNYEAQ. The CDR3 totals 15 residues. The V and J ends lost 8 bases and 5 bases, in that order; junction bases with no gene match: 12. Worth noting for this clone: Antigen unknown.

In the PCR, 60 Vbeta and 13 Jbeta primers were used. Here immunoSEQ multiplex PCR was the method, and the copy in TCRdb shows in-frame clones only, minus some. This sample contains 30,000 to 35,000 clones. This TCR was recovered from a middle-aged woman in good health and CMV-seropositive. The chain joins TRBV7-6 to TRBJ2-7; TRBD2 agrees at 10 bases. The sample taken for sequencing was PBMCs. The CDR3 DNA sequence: TGTGCCAGCGCACCCCAAGCTAGCGGGAGCGACGAGCAGTACTTC. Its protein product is CASAPQASGSDEQYF.